This T cell receptor (beta chain) originates from a study of blood T cell repertoires in COVID-19. The table came from immunoSEQ multiplex PCR; TCRdb's copy has only in-frame clones and leaves some out. There are 250,000 to 400,000 clones in the sample; about 91% occur only once, and roughly 1.7% lies in the top ten. The V gene's germline CDR1 is MNHNY and CDR2 SVGAGI (reference sequence). The CDR3 runs 15 residues. V was clipped by 5 bases and J by 11 bases, with 24 bases between them. This chain connects TRBV6-6 to TRBJ1-2; D gene uncertain. Sequencing was performed on peripheral blood. The receptor was isolated from a woman aged 30 to 39 with COVID-19, enrolled during active disease. CDR3 bases: TGTGCCAGCAGTAACGGGGATGTTGTGGCAGGAGATTACACCTTC. Its protein is CASSNGDVVAGDYTF.